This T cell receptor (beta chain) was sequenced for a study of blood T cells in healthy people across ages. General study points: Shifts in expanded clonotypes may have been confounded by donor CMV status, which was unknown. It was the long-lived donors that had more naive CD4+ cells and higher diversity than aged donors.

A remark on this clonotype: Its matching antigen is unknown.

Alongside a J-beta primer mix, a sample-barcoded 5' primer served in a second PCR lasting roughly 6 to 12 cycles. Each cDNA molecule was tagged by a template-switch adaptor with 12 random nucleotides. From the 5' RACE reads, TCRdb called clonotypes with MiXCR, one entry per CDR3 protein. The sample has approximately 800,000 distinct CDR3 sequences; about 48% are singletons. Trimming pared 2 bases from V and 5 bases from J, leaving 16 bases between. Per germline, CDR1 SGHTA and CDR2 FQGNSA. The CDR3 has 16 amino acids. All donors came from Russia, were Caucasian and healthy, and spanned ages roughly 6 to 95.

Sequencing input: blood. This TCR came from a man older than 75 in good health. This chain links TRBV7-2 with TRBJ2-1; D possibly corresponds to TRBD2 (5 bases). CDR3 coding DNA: TGTGCCAGCAGCTTAAGGTCTCTAGCCTTTAACAATGAGCAGTTCTTC. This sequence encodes CASSLRSLAFNNEQFF.